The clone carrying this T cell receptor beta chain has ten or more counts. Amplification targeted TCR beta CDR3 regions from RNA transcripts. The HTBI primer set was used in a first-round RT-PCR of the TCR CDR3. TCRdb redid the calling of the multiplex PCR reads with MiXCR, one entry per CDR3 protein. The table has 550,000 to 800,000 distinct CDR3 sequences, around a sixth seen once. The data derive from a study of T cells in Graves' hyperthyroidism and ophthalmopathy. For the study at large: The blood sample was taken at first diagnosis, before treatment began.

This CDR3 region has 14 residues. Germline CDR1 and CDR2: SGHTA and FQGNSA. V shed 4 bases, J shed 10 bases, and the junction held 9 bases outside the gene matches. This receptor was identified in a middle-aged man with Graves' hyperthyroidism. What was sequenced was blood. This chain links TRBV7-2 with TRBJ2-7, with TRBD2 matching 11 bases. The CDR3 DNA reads TGTGCCAGCAGCTCAGGACTAGCGGGCCTACCACAGTACTTC. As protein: CASSSGLAGLPQYF.